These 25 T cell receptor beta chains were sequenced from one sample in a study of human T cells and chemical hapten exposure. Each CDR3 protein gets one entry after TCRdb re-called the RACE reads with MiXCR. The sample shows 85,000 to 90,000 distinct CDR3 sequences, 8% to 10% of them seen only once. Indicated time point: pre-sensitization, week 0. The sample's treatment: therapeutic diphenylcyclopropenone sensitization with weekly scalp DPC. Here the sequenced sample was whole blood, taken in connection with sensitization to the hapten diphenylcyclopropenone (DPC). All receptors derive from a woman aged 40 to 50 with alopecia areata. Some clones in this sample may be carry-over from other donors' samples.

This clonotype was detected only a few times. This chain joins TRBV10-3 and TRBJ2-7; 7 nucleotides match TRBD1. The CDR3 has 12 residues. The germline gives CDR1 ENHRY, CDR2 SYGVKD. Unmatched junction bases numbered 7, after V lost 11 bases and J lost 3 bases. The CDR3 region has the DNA TGTGCCGCCTCGGGACAGCTCTACGAGCAGTACTTC. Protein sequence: CAASGQLYEQYF.

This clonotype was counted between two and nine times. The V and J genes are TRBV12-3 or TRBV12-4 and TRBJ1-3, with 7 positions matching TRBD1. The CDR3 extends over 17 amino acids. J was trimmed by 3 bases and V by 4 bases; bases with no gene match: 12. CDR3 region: CASSSTGTEVVGNTIYF. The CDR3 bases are TGTGCCAGCAGTTCGACCGGGACAGAAGTAGTTGGAAACACCATATATTTT.

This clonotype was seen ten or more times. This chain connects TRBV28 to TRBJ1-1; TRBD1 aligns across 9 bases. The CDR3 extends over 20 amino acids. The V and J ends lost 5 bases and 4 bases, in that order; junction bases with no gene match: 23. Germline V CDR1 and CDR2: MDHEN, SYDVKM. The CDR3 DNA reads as TGTGCCAGCAGTCCGTTTGGGTCCGGGACAGGGAAAAGGCTTCGCACTGAAGCTTTCTTT. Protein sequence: CASSPFGSGTGKRLRTEAFF.

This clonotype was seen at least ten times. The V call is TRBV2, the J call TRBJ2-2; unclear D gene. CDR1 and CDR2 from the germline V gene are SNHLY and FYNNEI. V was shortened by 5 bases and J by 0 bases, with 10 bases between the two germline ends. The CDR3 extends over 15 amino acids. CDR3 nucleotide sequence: TGTGCCAGCAGTCGCTTGGCCGCGAACACCGGGGAGCTGTTTTTT. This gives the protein CASSRLAANTGELFF. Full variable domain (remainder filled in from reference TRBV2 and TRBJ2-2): EPEVTQTPSHQVTQMGQEVILRCVPISNHLYFYWYRQILGQKVEFLVSFYNNEISEKSEIFDDQFSVERPDGSNFTLKIRSTKLEDSAMYFCASSRLAANTGELFFGEGSRLTVL.

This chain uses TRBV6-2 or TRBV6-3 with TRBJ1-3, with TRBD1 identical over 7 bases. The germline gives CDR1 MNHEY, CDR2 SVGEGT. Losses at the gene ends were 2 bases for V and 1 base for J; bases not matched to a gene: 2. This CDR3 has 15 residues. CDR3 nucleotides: TGTGCCAGCAGTTACGGCAGGGGGTCTGGAAACACCATATATTTT. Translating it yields CASSYGRGSGNTIYF.

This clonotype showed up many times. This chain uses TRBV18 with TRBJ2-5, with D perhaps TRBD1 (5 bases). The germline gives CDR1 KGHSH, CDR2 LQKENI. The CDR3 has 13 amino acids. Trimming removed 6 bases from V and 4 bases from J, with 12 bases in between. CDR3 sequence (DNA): TGTGCCAGCTCCGGCGAGCAGGGAGAGACCCAGTACTTC. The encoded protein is CASSGEQGETQYF.

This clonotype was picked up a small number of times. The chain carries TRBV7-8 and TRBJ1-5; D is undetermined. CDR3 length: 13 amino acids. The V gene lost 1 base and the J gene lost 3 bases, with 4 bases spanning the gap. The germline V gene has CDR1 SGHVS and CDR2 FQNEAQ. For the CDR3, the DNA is TGTGCCAGCAGCTTAGTAAACAATCAGCCCCAGCATTTT. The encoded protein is CASSLVNNQPQHF.

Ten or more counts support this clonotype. The DNA for the CDR3 is TGTGCCAGCAGTGAAGTTCAACAGGGGGCTTCACCCCTCCACTTT. Its protein product is CASSEVQQGASPLHF. The chain couples TRBV6-1 to TRBJ1-6; 9 bases are a match to TRBD1. The CDR3 spans 15 residues. After removal of 1 base from V and 9 bases from J, the junction contained 4 bases not matched to a gene. Germline values: CDR1 MNHNS, CDR2 SASEGT.

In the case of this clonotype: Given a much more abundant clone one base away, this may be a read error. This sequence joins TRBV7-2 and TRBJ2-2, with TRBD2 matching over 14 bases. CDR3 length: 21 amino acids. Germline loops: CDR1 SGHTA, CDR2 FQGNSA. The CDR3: CAGSPRALGLAGAGNTGELFF. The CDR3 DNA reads TGTGCCGGCAGCCCCCGGGCCCTGGGACTAGCGGGGGCCGGGAACACCGGGGAGCTGTTTTTT.

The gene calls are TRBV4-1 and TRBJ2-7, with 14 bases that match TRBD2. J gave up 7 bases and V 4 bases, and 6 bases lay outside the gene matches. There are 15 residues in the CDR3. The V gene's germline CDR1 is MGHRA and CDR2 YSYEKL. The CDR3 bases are TGCGCCAGCAGCCCCGGGACTAGCGGGGGTAGAGAGCAGTACTTC. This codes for CASSPGTSGGREQYF.

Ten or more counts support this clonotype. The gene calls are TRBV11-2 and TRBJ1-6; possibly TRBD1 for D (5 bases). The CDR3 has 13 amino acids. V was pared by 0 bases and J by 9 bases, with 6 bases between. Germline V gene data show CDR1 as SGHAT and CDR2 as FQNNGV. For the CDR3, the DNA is TGTGCCAGCAGCTTAGAGAGGGGTTCACCCCTCCACTTT. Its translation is CASSLERGSPLHF.

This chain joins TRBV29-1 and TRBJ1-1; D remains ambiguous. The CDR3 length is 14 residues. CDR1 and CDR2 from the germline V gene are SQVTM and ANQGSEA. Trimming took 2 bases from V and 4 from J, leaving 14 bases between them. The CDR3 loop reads CSVEPREGGTEAFF. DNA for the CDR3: TGCAGCGTTGAACCAAGGGAAGGCGGCACTGAAGCTTTCTTT. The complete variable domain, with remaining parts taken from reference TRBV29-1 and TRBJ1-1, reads SAVISQKPSRDICQRGTSLTIQCQVDSQVTMMFWYRQQPGQSLTLIATANQGSEATYESGFVIDKFPISRPNLTFSTLTVSNMSPEDSSIYLCSVEPREGGTEAFFGQGTRLTVV.

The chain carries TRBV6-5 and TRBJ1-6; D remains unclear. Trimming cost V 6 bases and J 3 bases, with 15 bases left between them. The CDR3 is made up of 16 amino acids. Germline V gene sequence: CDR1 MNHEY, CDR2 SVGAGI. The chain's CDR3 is CASRRGGRDYNSPLHF. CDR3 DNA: TGTGCCAGCAGGCGGGGTGGAAGGGACTATAATTCACCCCTCCACTTT.

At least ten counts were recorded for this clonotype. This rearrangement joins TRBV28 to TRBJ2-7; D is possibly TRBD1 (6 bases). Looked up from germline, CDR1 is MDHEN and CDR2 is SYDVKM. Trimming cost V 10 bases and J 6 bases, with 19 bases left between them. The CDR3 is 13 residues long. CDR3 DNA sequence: TGTGCCACCTGGGACACGGAAGCCCTCGAGCAGTACTTC. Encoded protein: CATWDTEALEQYF.

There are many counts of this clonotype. The CDR3 region is CASSQRGAGELFF. The DNA of the CDR3 is TGTGCCAGCAGTCAACGGGGGGCCGGGGAGCTGTTTTTT. This chain connects TRBV3-1 to TRBJ2-2, with 7 bases identical to TRBD2. CDR1 is LGHDT and CDR2 is YNNKEL in the germline V gene (reference sequence). The CDR3 spans 13 residues. V lost 6 bases and J lost 6; bases outside the gene matches: 4.

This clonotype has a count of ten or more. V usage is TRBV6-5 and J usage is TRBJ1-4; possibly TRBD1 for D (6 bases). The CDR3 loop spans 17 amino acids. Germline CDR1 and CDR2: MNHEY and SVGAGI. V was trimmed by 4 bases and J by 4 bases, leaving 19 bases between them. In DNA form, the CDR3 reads TGTGCCAGCAGTTTACAGGGTATTTGGGCCAGTAATGAAAAACTGTTTTTT. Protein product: CASSLQGIWASNEKLFF.

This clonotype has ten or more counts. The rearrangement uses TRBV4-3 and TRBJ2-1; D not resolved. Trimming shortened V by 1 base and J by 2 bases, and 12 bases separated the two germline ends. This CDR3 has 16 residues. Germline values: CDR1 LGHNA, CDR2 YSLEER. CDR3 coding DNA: TGCGCCAGCAGCCAAGTATCGAGTTACGCCTACAATGAGCAGTTCTTC. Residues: CASSQVSSYAYNEQFF.

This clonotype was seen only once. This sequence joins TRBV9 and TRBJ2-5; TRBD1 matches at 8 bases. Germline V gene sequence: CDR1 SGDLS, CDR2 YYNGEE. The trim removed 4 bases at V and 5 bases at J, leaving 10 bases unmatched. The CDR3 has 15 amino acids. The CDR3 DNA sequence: TGTGCCAGCAGCACCTCGGACAGGGAAAGGGAGACCCAGTACTTC. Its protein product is CASSTSDRERETQYF.

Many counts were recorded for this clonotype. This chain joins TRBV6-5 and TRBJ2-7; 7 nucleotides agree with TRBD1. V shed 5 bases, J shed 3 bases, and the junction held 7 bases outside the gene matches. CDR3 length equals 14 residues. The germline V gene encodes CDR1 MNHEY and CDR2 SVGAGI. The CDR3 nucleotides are TGTGCCAGCAGTCGCCGGGACAGCGTCTACGAGCAGTACTTC. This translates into CASSRRDSVYEQYF.

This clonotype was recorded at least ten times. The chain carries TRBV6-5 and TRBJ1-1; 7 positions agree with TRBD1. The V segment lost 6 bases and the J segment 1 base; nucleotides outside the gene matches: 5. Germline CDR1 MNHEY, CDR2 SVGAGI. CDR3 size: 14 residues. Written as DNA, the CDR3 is TGTGCCAGCAGAACCGGGACAGAGAACACTGAAGCTTTCTTT. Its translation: CASRTGTENTEAFF.

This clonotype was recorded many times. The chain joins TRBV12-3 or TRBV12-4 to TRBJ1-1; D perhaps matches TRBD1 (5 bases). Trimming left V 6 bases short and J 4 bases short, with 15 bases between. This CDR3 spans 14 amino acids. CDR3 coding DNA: TGTGCCAGCAGCCTACTCGACAGCGGCACTGAAGCTTTCTTT. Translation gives CASSLLDSGTEAFF.

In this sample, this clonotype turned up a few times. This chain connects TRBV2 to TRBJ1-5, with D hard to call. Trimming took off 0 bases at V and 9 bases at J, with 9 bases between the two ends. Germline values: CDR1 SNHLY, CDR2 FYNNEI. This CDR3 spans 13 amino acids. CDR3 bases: TGTGCCAGCAGTGAAGCGAACGGGGTGCCCCAGCATTTT. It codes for CASSEANGVPQHF.

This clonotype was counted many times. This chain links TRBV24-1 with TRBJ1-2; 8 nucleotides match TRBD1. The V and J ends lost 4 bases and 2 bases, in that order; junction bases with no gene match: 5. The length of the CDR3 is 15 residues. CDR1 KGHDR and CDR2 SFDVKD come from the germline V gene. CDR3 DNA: TGTGCCACCAGTGACGCAGCAGGGGGCAACTATGGCTACACCTTC. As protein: CATSDAAGGNYGYTF.

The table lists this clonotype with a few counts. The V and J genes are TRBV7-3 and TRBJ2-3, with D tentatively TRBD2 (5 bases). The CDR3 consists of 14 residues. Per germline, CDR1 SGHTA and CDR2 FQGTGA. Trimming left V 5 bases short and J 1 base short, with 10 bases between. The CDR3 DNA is TGTGCCAGCAGCCCTAGCTCGGGCACAGATACGCAGTATTTT. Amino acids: CASSPSSGTDTQYF.

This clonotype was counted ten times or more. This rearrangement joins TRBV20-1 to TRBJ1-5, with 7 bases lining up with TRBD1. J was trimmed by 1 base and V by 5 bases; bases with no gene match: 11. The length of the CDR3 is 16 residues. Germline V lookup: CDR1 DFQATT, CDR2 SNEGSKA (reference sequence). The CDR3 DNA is TGCAGTGCTCGAGGAACAGGGGAGGGAAGCAATCAGCCCCAGCATTTT. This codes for CSARGTGEGSNQPQHF.